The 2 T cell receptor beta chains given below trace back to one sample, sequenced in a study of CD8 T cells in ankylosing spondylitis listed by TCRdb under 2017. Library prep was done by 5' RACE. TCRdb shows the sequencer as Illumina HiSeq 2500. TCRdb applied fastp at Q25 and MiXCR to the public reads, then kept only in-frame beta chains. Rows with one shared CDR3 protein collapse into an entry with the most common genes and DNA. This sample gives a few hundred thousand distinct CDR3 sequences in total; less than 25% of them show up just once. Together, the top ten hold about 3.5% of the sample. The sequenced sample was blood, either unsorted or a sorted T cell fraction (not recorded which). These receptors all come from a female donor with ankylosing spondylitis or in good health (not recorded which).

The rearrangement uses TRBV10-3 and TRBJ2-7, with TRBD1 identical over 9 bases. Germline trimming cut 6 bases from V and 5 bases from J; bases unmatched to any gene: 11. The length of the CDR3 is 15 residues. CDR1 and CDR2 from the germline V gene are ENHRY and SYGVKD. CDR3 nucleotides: TGTGCCATCAGCGACGGACAGGGGTATATGAACGAGCAGTACTTC. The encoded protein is CAISDGQGYMNEQYF.

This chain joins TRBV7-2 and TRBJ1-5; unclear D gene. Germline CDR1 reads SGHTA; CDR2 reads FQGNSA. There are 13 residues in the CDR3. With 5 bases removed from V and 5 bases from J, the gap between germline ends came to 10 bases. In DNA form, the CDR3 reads TGTGCCAGCAGCCCCGCACACCATCAGCCCCAGCATTTT. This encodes CASSPAHHQPQHF.